This is a list of T cell receptor beta chains from one sample in a study of T cell responses to AZD1222 COVID-19 vaccine. Measured with immunoSEQ multiplex PCR; TCRdb has only the in-frame clones, and not every one. The table records 120,000 to 150,000 clones, 85% to 95% of them present only once. Sample: peripheral blood, taken 28 days after the second AZD1222 dose. Source of these receptors: an adult who received the AZD1222 COVID-19 vaccine. CDR3s leave out the opening cysteine and the closing phenylalanine or tryptophan. Fields, in order: clone size, CDR3 length, J gene, V gene, CDR3 protein. Clone size is given for some rows only: seen once, a few or many times, or a class if the clone is expanded.

NA | 15 | TRBJ1-5 | TRBV19 | ASSIEKGRGRDQPQH
NA | 14 | TRBJ1-5 | TRBV6-5 | ASSSGTGKPDQPQH
NA | 14 | TRBJ1-6 | TRBV3-1/TRBV3-2 | ASSDGWGSYNSPLH
NA | 12 | TRBJ1-2 | TRBV27 | ASSSKTANYGYT
NA | 11 | TRBJ1-5 | TRBV7-6 | ASSPYSNQPQH
NA | 11 | TRBJ1-2 | TRBV24-1 | AIGNSQGGGYT
NA | 16 | TRBJ2-5 | TRBV12-5 | ASGFAPVTSGSQETQY
few | 12 | TRBJ1-2 | TRBV19 | ASSPRGTNYGYT
many | 18 | TRBJ2-1 | TRBV5-1 | ASSFFISGTRGASYNEQF
NA | 14 | TRBJ1-1 | TRBV18 | ASSPARASDGTEAF
NA | 12 | TRBJ1-6 | TRBV10-3 | AISEGQGLGPLH
NA | 11 | TRBJ1-5 | TRBV6-5 | ASDLGKGWPQH
NA | 12 | TRBJ1-2 | TRBV28 | ASSGSGGTYGYT
NA | 13 | TRBJ2-1 | TRBV4-1 | ASSHPGGIYNEQF
once | 12 | TRBJ2-7 | TRBV19 | ASSIKGGSYEQY
few | 10 | TRBJ1-1 | TRBV29-1 | SVTGEIREAF
NA | 14 | TRBJ1-3 | TRBV18 | ASSSDLQGSGNTIY
NA | 10 | TRBJ1-2 | TRBV29-1 | SVRTKVYGYT
NA | 12 | TRBJ1-1 | TRBV18 | ASSPEGEGTEAF
NA | 12 | TRBJ1-1 | TRBV19 | ASSIQGYYTEAF